The source of this T cell receptor beta chain is a study of T cell responses to AZD1222 COVID-19 vaccine. Trimming took 4 bases from V and 1 from J, leaving 10 bases between them. The length of the CDR3 is 14 residues. CDR1 is ENHRY and CDR2 is SYGVKD in the germline V gene. Study results and caveats: Clonal diversity may have been underestimated, and the donors were mostly white British, with more females than males.

About this clone: What it binds is unknown.

Using immunoSEQ multiplex PCR, the repertoire was profiled, and TCRdb retains in-frame clones only, with some absent. Here the sample spans over 150,000 clones, about 86% being singletons. The V call is TRBV10-3, the J call TRBJ1-1, with D possibly being TRBD1 (6 bases). This specimen consisted of peripheral blood, obtained on day 0 of MenACWY control vaccination. The source is an adult in good health. CDR3 in DNA: TGTGCCATCAGTGGACAGGATAGGAACACTGAAGCTTTCTTT. Translation: CAISGQDRNTEAFF.